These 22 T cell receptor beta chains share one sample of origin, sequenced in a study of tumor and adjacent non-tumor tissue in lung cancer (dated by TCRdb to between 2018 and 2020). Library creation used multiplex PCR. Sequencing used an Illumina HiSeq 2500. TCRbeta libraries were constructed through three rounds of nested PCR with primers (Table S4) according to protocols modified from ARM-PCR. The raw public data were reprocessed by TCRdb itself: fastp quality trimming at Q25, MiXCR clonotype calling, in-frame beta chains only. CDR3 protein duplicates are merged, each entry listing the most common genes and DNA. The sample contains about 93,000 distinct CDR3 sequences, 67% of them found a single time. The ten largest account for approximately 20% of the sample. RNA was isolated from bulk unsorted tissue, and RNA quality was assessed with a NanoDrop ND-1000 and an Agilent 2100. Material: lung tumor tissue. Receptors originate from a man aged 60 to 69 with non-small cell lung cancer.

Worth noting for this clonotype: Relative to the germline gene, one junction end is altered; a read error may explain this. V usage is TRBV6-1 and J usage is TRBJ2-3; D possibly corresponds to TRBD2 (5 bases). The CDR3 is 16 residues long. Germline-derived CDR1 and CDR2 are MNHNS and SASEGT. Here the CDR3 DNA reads TGTGCCAGCAGTGAAGATGGCACCGGAGGAACAGACACGCAGTATTTT. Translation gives CASSEDGTGGTDTQYF.

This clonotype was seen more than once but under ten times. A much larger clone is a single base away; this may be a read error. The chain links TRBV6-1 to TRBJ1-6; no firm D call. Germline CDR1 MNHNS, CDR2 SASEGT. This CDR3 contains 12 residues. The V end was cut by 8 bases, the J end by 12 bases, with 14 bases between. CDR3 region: CASSIEDGPLHF. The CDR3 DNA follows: TGTGCCAGCTCAATAGAGGATGGACCCCTCCACTTT.

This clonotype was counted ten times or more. The CDR3 loop is CASSYRGASGSYEQYF. CDR3 nucleotide sequence: TGTGCCAGCAGTTACCGGGGGGCGTCGGGCTCCTACGAGCAGTACTTC. The chain combines TRBV6-5 with TRBJ2-7, with a possible D match to TRBD2 (7 bases). This CDR3 has 16 amino acids. Germline CDR1 reads MNHEY; CDR2 reads SVGAGI. V was trimmed by 2 bases and J by 0 bases, leaving 14 bases between them.

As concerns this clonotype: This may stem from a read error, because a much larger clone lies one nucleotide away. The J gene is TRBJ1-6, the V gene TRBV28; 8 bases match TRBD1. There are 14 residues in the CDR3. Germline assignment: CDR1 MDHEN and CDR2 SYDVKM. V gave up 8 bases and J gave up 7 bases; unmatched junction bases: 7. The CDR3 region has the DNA TGTGCCAGCGGCATGACAGGGGCAAATTCACCCCTCCACTTT. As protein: CASGMTGANSPLHF.

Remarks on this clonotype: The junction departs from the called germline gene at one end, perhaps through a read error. CDR3 region: CASRSGLAGATNTGELLF. The DNA of the CDR3 is TGCGCCAGCCGCTCGGGACTAGCGGGAGCGACGAACACCGGGGAGCTGTTGTTT. This sequence joins TRBV11-2 and TRBJ2-2; the match to TRBD2 covers 14 bases. The germline V gene has CDR1 SGHAT and CDR2 FQNNGV. This CDR3 comprises 18 residues. Together with reference TRBV11-2 and TRBJ2-2, the CDR3 gives the full variable domain: EAGVAQSPRYKIIEKRQSVAFWCNPISGHATLYWYQQILGQGPKLLIQFQNNGVVDDSQLPKDRFSAERLKGVDSTLKIQPAKLEDSAVYLCASRSGLAGATNTGELLFGEGSRLTVL.

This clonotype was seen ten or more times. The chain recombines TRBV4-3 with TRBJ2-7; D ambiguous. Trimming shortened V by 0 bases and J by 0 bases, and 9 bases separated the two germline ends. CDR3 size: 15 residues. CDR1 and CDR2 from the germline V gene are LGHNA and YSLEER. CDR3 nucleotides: TGCGCCAGCAGCCAAGATTTTTCGTCCTCCTACGAGCAGTACTTC. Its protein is CASSQDFSSSYEQYF.

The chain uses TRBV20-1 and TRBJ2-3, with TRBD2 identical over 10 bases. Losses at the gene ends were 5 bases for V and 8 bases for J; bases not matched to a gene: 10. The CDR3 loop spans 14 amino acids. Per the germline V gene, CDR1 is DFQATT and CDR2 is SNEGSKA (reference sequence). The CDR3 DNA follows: TGCAGTGCTGAAAGCGGGAGGGGGAAAGGTACGCAGTATTTT. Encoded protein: CSAESGRGKGTQYF.

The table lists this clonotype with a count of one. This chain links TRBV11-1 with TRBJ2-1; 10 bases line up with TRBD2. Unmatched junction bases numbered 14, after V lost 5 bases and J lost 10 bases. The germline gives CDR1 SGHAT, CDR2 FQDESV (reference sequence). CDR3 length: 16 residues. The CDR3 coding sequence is TGTGCCAGCAGCCTTAGCTCGGCTAGCGGGGGATACGAGCAGTTCTTC. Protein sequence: CASSLSSASGGYEQFF.

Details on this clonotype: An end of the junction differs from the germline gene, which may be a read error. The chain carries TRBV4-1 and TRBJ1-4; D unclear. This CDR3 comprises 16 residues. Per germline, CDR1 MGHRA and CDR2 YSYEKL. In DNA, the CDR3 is TGCGCCAGGAGCCATTACTTTGGGTTAACTAATGAAAAATTGTTTTTT. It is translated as CARSHYFGLTNEKLFF.

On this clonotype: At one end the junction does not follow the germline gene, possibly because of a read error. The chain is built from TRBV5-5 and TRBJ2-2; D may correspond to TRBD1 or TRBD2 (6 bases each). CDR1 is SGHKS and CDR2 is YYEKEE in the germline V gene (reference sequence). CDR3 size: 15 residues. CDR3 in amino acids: CAGRWGAANTGELFF. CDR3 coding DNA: TGTGCCGGCAGGTGGGGGGCCGCGAACACCGGGGAGCTGTTTTTT.

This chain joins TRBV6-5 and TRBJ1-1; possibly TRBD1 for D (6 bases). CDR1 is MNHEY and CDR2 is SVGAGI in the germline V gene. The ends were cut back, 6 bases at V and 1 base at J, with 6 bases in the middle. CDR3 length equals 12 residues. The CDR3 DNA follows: TGTGCCAGCAGGACAGGGAACACTGAAGCTTTCTTT. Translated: CASRTGNTEAFF.

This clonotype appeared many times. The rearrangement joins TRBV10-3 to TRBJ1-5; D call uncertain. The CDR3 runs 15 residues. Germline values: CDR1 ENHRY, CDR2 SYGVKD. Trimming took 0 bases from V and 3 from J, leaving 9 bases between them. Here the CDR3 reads CAISESGRHNQPQHF. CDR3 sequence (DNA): TGTGCCATCAGTGAGTCTGGCCGGCACAATCAGCCCCAGCATTTT.

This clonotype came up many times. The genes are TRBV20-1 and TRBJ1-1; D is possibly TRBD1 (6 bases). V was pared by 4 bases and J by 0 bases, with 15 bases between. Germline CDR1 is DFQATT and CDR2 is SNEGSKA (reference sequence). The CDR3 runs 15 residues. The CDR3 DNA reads TGCAGTGCTAAACCCTTCGGACAGATGAACACTGAAGCTTTCTTT. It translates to CSAKPFGQMNTEAFF.

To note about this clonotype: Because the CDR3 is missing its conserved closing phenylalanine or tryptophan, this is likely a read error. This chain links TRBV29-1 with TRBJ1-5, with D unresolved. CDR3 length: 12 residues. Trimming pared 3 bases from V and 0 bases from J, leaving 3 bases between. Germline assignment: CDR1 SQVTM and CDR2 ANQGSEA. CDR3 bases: TGCAGCGTTGAGGATAGCAATCAGCCCCAGCATCTT. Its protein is CSVEDSNQPQHL.

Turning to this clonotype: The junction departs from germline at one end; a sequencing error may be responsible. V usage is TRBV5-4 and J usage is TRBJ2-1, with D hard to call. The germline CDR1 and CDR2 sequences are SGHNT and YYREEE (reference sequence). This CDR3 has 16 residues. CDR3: CASSLGAPGGYNEQYF. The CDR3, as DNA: TGTGCCAGCAGCCTAGGAGCCCCGGGTGGGTACAATGAGCAGTATTTC. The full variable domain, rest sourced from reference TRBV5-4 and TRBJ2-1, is ETGVTQSPTHLIKTRGQQVTLRCSSQSGHNTVSWYQQALGQGPQFIFQYYREEENGRGNFPPRFSGLQFPNYSSELNVNALELDDSALYLCASSLGAPGGYNEQYFGPGTRLTVL.

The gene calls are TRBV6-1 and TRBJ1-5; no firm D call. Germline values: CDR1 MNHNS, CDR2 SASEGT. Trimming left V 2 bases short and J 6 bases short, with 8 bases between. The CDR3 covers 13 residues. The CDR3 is CASSETIPQPQHF. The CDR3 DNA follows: TGTGCCAGCAGTGAAACTATCCCTCAGCCCCAGCATTTT.

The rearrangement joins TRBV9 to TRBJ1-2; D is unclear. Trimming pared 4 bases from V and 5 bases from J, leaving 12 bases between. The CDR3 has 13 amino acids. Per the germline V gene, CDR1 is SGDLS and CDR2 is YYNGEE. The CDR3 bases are TGTGCCAGCAGCCCCGGCGGCTGGTATGGCTACACCTTC. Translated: CASSPGGWYGYTF.

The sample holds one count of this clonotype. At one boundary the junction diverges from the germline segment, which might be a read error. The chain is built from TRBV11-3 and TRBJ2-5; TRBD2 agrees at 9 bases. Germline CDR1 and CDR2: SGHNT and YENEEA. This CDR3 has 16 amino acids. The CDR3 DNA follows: TGTGACAGCAGCTTGGGTACAGCGGGAGGTGGAGAGGCCCAGTACTTC. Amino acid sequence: CDSSLGTAGGGEAQYF.

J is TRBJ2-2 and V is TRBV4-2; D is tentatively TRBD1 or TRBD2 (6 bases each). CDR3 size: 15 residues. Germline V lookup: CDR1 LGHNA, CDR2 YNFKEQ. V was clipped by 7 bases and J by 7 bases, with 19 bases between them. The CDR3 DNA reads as TGTGCCAGCAACCGAGATTGGGGGGCTAGCGGGGAGCTGTTTTTT. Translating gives CASNRDWGASGELFF.

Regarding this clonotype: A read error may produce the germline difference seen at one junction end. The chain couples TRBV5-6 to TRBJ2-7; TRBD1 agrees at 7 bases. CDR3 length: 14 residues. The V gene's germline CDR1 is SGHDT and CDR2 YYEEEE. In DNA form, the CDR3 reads TGTTCCAGCAGCTTGGGCGAAGGGGGCTACGGGCAGTACTTC. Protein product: CSSSLGEGGYGQYF.

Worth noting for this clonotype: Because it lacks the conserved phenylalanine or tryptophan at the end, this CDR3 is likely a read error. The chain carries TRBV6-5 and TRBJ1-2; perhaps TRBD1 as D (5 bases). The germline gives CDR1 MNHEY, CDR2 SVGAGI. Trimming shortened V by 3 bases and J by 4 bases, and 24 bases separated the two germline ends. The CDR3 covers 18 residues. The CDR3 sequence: CASSYTPWGEPPGYGYTL. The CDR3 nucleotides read TGTGCCAGCAGTTATACACCTTGGGGGGAACCACCGGGCTATGGCTACACCTTA.

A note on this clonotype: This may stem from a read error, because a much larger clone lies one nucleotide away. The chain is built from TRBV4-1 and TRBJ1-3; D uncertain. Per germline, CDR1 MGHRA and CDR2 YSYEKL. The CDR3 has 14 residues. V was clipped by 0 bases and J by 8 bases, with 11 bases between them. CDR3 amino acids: CASSQDNQVYTIYF. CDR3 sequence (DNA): TGCGCCAGCAGCCAAGATAATCAGGTCTACACCATATATTTT.